The TCR beta chain under discussion was sequenced for a study of blood T cell repertoires in COVID-19. At the level of the study: The United States, Italy and Spain were the sources of the acute and convalescent COVID-19 samples. PBMCs, B-cell-depleted T cells, or T cells provided the cDNA or gDNA that made up the material.

This clone was counted a single time. Clones were sequenced by immunoSEQ multiplex PCR, and TCRdb holds only the in-frame ones, with some missing. The data show some 130,000 clones, with around 86% seen just once and approximately 10% held by the top ten. V was shortened by 1 base and J by 5 bases, with 10 bases between the two germline ends. CDR3 size: 14 residues. Germline V gives CDR1 KGHSH, CDR2 LQKENI. This TCR was recovered from a man older than 75 with acute or convalescent COVID-19. Sequencing used peripheral blood. This chain connects TRBV18 to TRBJ2-3; D might be TRBD2 (5 bases). The CDR3 loop reads CASSPLDLQDTQYF. CDR3 coding DNA: TGTGCCAGCTCACCACTGGACTTACAAGATACGCAGTATTTT.